Below, one TCR beta chain is given with its context. The data are from a study of blood T cell repertoires in COVID-19. The wider study: Both acute and convalescent COVID-19 samples were obtained from the United States, Italy and Spain. T cells, B-cell-depleted T cells, or PBMCs supplied cDNA or gDNA.

Germline V gene lookup returns CDR1 SGHNT and CDR2 YYREEE (reference sequence). Trimming left V 4 bases short and J 0 bases short, with 18 bases between. The CDR3 runs 17 residues. How the authors handled the data: By means of reference gene primer amplification, nucleated cell counts were estimated. This table comes from immunoSEQ multiplex PCR, and its TCRdb copy is limited to in-frame clones, with some not included. V, J and clone size are those of that table, while D and trimming were read from the DNA. The sample has about 230,000 clones; approximately 80% are singletons. This clonotype was obtained from a woman aged 45-65 years with acute or convalescent COVID-19. This rearrangement joins TRBV5-4 to TRBJ2-3, with D maybe TRBD2 (6 bases). Material for sequencing was peripheral blood. The CDR3 is CASSPVGGASSTDTQYF. The CDR3 coding sequence is TGTGCCAGCAGCCCGGTGGGAGGCGCCTCAAGCACAGATACGCAGTATTTT.